The 12 T cell receptor beta chains listed next were all sequenced from one sample in a study of shared clonotypes between healthy human individuals. Assay: immunoSEQ multiplex PCR; the TCRdb copy retains only in-frame clones and omits some. This sample carries about 600,000 clones, roughly 97% of them seen once, and the ten largest clones take 0.055% to 0.07%. The sample was naive CD4+ T cells sorted from blood. Regarding subset: CD45RA+ positively selected. Receptors were obtained from a woman between 25 and 40 years old in good health.

The chain couples TRBV28 to TRBJ1-1, with D perhaps TRBD1 (6 bases). Trimming shortened V by 5 bases and J by 9 bases, and 13 bases separated the two germline ends. Per germline, CDR1 MDHEN and CDR2 SYDVKM. CDR3 length equals 12 residues. CDR3 DNA sequence: TGTGCCAGCAGTGAAACAGGGTTACAAGCTTTCTTT. This sequence encodes CASSETGLQAFF.

The J gene is TRBJ2-6, the V gene TRBV28; 7 bases align to TRBD1. The CDR3 is 14 residues long. Germline V gives CDR1 MDHEN, CDR2 SYDVKM. V dropped 6 bases and J dropped 2; count of bases not matched to a gene: 1. CDR3 loop: CASSGTAGANVLTF. In DNA, the CDR3 is TGTGCCAGCAGCGGGACAGCTGGGGCCAACGTCCTGACTTTC.

The chain links TRBV28 to TRBJ2-2; D is possibly TRBD2 (6 bases). Trimming cost V 8 bases and J 5 bases, with 15 bases left between them. Looked up from germline, CDR1 is MDHEN and CDR2 is SYDVKM. The CDR3 runs to 14 residues. The CDR3 coding sequence is TGTGCCAGCGGTGACCCCGGGGGAACCGGGGAGCTGTTTTTT. It yields the protein CASGDPGGTGELFF. Variable domain in full (rest from reference TRBV28 and TRBJ2-2): DVKVTQSSRYLVKRTGEKVFLECVQDMDHENMFWYRQDPGLGLRLIYFSYDVKMKEKGDIPEGYSVSREKKERFSLILESASTNQTSMYLCASGDPGGTGELFFGEGSRLTVL.

The chain recombines TRBV5-1 with TRBJ2-7; TRBD1 matches 10 bases. The CDR3 has 15 residues. Germline V gene data show CDR1 as SGHRS and CDR2 as YFSETQ. V shed 4 bases and J 4 bases; nucleotides not matched to a gene: 8. The CDR3 coding sequence is TGCGCCAGCAGCCTAGGGACAGGGGCGGCTTACGAGCAGTACTTC. Encoded protein: CASSLGTGAAYEQYF.

The J gene is TRBJ1-5, the V gene TRBV10-3, with 7 bases that match TRBD1. The germline V gene encodes CDR1 ENHRY and CDR2 SYGVKD. This CDR3 contains 14 residues. V shed 4 bases and J 7 bases; nucleotides not matched to a gene: 7. This chain's CDR3 is CAISAGGGEQPQHF. The CDR3 DNA is TGTGCCATCAGTGCAGGGGGAGGTGAGCAGCCCCAGCATTTT.

This chain joins TRBV28 and TRBJ2-4; the D is unclear. V was clipped by 10 bases and J by 7 bases, with 11 bases between them. Germline CDR1 is MDHEN and CDR2 is SYDVKM. The CDR3 consists of 11 residues. The CDR3 sequence: CATLHSNIQYF. CDR3 bases: TGTGCCACCCTACACTCCAACATTCAGTACTTC.

This clone occurred once. The chain has TRBV7-9 and TRBJ2-7; 8 bases fit TRBD1. V was clipped by 4 bases and J by 4 bases; unmatched bases: 12. This CDR3 region has 16 residues. Germline-derived CDR1 and CDR2 are SEHNR and FQNEAQ (reference sequence). In DNA, the CDR3 is TGTGCCAGCAGCTCACCAAAGACAGGGGATCGGTACGAGCAGTACTTC. Its protein product is CASSSPKTGDRYEQYF.

Concerning this clone itself: This sample also contains other DNA sequences that code for the same CDR3. This chain connects TRBV28 to TRBJ2-6; no firm D call. The CDR3 has 13 amino acids. Germline CDR1 and CDR2: MDHEN and SYDVKM. V was cut by 6 bases and J by 1 base, with 4 bases left in between. The DNA for the CDR3 is TGTGCCAGCAGGCTATCTGGGGCCAACGTCCTGACTTTC. Translation gives CASRLSGANVLTF.

V and J are TRBV14 and TRBJ2-1, with D hard to call. V shed 1 base and J shed 5 bases, with 9 bases lying between them. The CDR3 is 14 amino acids. Germline V gene data show CDR1 as SGHDN and CDR2 as FVKESK. As DNA, the CDR3 is TGTGCCAGCAGCCAAGCAAGAGGCCACAATGAGCAGTTCTTC. This encodes CASSQARGHNEQFF. Full variable domain (outside the CDR3, taken from reference TRBV14 and TRBJ2-1): EAGVTQFPSHSVIEKGQTVTLRCDPISGHDNLYWYRRVMGKEIKFLLHFVKESKQDESGMPNNRFLAERTGGTYSTLKVQPAELEDSGVYFCASSQARGHNEQFFGPGTRLTVL.

The chain uses TRBV2 and TRBJ2-7; 9 nucleotides match TRBD2. Germline CDR1 is SNHLY and CDR2 is FYNNEI. V dropped 6 bases and J dropped 3; count of bases not matched to a gene: 3. The CDR3 is 13 amino acids. The CDR3 loop reads CASRVAGVYEQYF. The CDR3 bases are TGTGCCAGCAGGGTAGCGGGAGTCTACGAGCAGTACTTC.

This rearrangement joins TRBV7-6 to TRBJ2-1; TRBD2 matches at 12 bases. V lost 1 base, J lost 7 bases, and 14 bases stayed unmatched. The CDR3 loop spans 19 amino acids. From germline, CDR1 is SGHVS and CDR2 FNYEAQ. CDR3 DNA: TGTGCCAGCAGCTTAGAGTTCCTATCGACTAGCGGGAGTAGTAATGAGCAGTTCTTC. Translation gives CASSLEFLSTSGSSNEQFF.

The chain couples TRBV11-1 to TRBJ2-1; 13 bases agree with TRBD2. The CDR3 spans 14 residues. V was clipped by 9 bases and J by 9 bases; unmatched bases: 8. The germline V gene encodes CDR1 SGHAT and CDR2 FQDESV (reference sequence). CDR3 DNA sequence: TGTGCCAGTACCGGGACTAGCGGGACAATTGAGCAGTTCTTC. Its translation: CASTGTSGTIEQFF.